One sample yielded the 18 T cell receptor beta chains listed below, sequenced in a study of T cell repertoires in cytomegalovirus infection. These receptors' antigens are unknown. One entry per CDR3 protein, called by TCRdb with MiXCR from the reads. The sample lists hundreds of thousands of distinct CDR3 sequences; roughly 30% were seen once. The sequencing used cultured CD8+ T cells from PBMCs, collected from culture after CMV antigen stimulation. These receptors all come from a human donor in good health (CMV status not recorded). Some clones in this sample may be carry-over from other donors' samples.

Regarding this clonotype: At one of its ends the junction is not consistent with the germline gene, which may arise from a read error. V is TRBV9 and J is TRBJ1-1, with D hard to call. CDR3 length: 12 residues. The V gene's germline CDR1 is SGDLS and CDR2 YYNGEE. The CDR3 loop is CASSVAGGDLLF. The CDR3 nucleotides read TGTGCCAGCAGCGTAGCTGGAGGCGATCTGCTCTTT.

This clonotype came up once. The chain links TRBV10-3 to TRBJ2-1, with 9 bases aligning to TRBD1. This CDR3 is built from 16 residues. Per the germline V gene, CDR1 is ENHRY and CDR2 is SYGVKD. V lost 4 bases, J lost 7 bases, and 11 bases stayed unmatched. The CDR3 loop reads CAISGVIRDRVNEQFF. CDR3 nucleotide sequence: TGTGCCATCAGTGGTGTAATCCGGGACAGGGTTAATGAGCAGTTCTTC.

V and J are TRBV7-9 and TRBJ2-1; D not certain. The V gene's germline CDR1 is SEHNR and CDR2 FQNEAQ (reference sequence). V lost 1 base to trimming and J lost 8 bases, with 12 bases between them. CDR3 length: 14 amino acids. The CDR3 is CASSLDRLAHEQFF. CDR3 in DNA: TGTGCCAGCAGCTTAGACCGACTGGCCCATGAGCAGTTCTTC.

This clonotype has a handful of counts. The genes are TRBV27 and TRBJ2-7; 8 bases agree with TRBD2. Germline V gene sequence: CDR1 MNHEY, CDR2 SMNVEV (reference sequence). The CDR3 runs 13 residues. V was pared by 6 bases and J by 4 bases, with 5 bases of the junction left unmatched. CDR3 amino acids: CASRGTRSYEQYV. DNA for the CDR3: TGTGCCAGCAGGGGGACTAGGAGTTACGAGCAGTACGTC.

The rearrangement links TRBV6-6 to TRBJ1-6, with 8 nucleotides matching TRBD1. Germline V CDR1 and CDR2: MNHNY, SVGAGI (reference sequence). V dropped 0 bases and J dropped 8; count of bases not matched to a gene: 3. The CDR3 contains 15 residues. This chain's CDR3 is CASSYSTGDYSPLHF. The CDR3 region has the DNA TGTGCCAGCAGTTACTCGACAGGGGACTATTCACCCCTCCACTTT.

The rearrangement uses TRBV6-4 and TRBJ1-6; 7 nucleotides match TRBD1. This CDR3 spans 13 amino acids. Germline values: CDR1 MRHNA, CDR2 SNTAGT. V was pared by 7 bases and J by 9 bases, with 6 bases of the junction left unmatched. The CDR3 nucleotides are TGTGCCAGCATACGGGACAGAGGTTCACCCCTCCACTTT. Translation gives CASIRDRGSPLHF.

This chain links TRBV6-1 with TRBJ2-1, with a weak D call TRBD2 (6 bases). With 2 bases removed from V and 9 bases from J, the gap between germline ends came to 11 bases. This CDR3 contains 13 residues. Germline values: CDR1 MNHNS, CDR2 SASEGT. The chain's CDR3 is CASSERVGLEQFF. The CDR3, as DNA: TGTGCCAGCAGTGAAAGGGTGGGACTTGAGCAGTTCTTC.

The rearrangement uses TRBV5-1 and TRBJ2-1; 9 nucleotides match TRBD1. CDR3 size: 14 residues. In germline, CDR1 is SGHRS, CDR2 YFSETQ. J gave up 6 bases and V 5 bases, and 6 bases lay outside the gene matches. The CDR3 spells CASRRGQGLNEQFF. The CDR3 DNA sequence: TGCGCCAGCAGGAGGGGACAGGGTCTCAATGAGCAGTTCTTC.

This clonotype has ten or more counts. The chain couples TRBV5-6 to TRBJ2-1, with 9 bases identical to TRBD1. The CDR3 has 15 amino acids. With 3 bases clipped from V and 2 bases from J, the junction kept 3 bases outside the gene matches. Per the germline V gene, CDR1 is SGHDT and CDR2 is YYEEEE. The CDR3 reads CASSSGTGPYNEQFF. CDR3 nucleotide sequence: TGTGCCAGCAGCTCCGGGACAGGGCCCTACAATGAGCAGTTCTTC.

The chain links TRBV6-5 to TRBJ1-1, with D perhaps TRBD1 (5 bases). CDR3 size: 13 residues. V dropped 4 bases and J dropped 5 bases, with 11 bases sitting between them. Germline V lookup: CDR1 MNHEY, CDR2 SVGAGI. The CDR3 spells CASSFGGVTEAFF. Written as DNA, the CDR3 is TGTGCCAGCAGTTTTGGGGGGGTTACTGAAGCTTTCTTT.

This clonotype was observed once. The chain employs TRBV6-5 and TRBJ1-2, with a weak D call TRBD1 (6 bases). CDR1 and CDR2 (germline): MNHEY, SVGAGI. This CDR3 contains 16 residues. V dropped 7 bases and J dropped 4 bases, with 22 bases sitting between them. CDR3 protein: CASNPRQAVPFYGYTF. CDR3 DNA sequence: TGTGCCAGCAATCCAAGACAGGCGGTACCGTTCTATGGCTACACCTTC.

Only a few counts were recorded for this clonotype. This chain links TRBV12-5 with TRBJ1-1, with 7 bases lining up with TRBD1. CDR1 LGHNT and CDR2 FRNRAP come from the germline V gene. CDR3 length: 16 residues. With V trimmed by 3 bases and J by 2 bases, 9 bases remained unmatched. CDR3 region: CASGFIPGGRNTEAFF. The CDR3 bases are TGTGCTAGTGGTTTTATCCCAGGGGGTAGAAACACTGAAGCTTTCTTT.

This clonotype showed up just a few times. The rearrangement joins TRBV4-1 to TRBJ1-1; D is ambiguous. The CDR3 sequence is 14 residues long. The V end was cut by 0 bases, the J end by 5 bases, with 10 bases between. Germline CDR1 is MGHRA and CDR2 is YSYEKL. Here the CDR3 reads CASSQERRGTEAFF. Written as DNA, the CDR3 is TGCGCCAGCAGCCAAGAACGTAGAGGGACTGAAGCTTTCTTT.

In its sample, this clonotype was seen a few times. The chain links TRBV6-2 or TRBV6-3 to TRBJ2-7; TRBD1 might be the D (6 bases). The CDR3 sequence is 14 residues long. Trimming stripped 5 bases from V and 3 bases from J, with 14 bases between. CDR1 MNHEY and CDR2 SVGEGT come from the germline V gene. The CDR3 nucleotides read TGTGCCAGCAGTCTACAGGGCCGGATCTACGAGCAGTACGTC. Amino acids: CASSLQGRIYEQYV.

This clonotype was found a few times. The chain has TRBV5-6 and TRBJ2-3; D remains unclear. This CDR3 has 15 amino acids. CDR1 and CDR2 (germline): SGHDT, YYEEEE. V was cut by 1 base and J by 1 base, with 10 bases left in between. CDR3 amino acids: CASSLKPWGTDTQYF. CDR3 coding DNA: TGTGCCAGCAGCTTGAAACCTTGGGGCACAGATACGCAGTATTTT.

This clonotype was detected many times. This chain links TRBV7-2 with TRBJ2-7; 8 bases fit TRBD1. Germline loops: CDR1 SGHTA, CDR2 FQGNSA. This CDR3 has 12 amino acids. J was trimmed by 5 bases and V by 6 bases; bases with no gene match: 3. The DNA of the CDR3 is TGTGCCAGCAGTTGGACAGGGAACGAGCAGTACTTC. It encodes CASSWTGNEQYF.

There are a few counts of this clonotype. The chain employs TRBV7-6 and TRBJ1-2; no definite D call. Germline V gene lookup returns CDR1 SGHVS and CDR2 FNYEAQ. V was trimmed by 5 bases and J by 4 bases, leaving 11 bases between them. CDR3 length: 13 residues. CDR3 residues: CASSPAMSYGYTF. The CDR3 coding sequence is TGTGCCAGCAGCCCCGCGATGTCCTATGGCTACACCTTC.

The table lists this clonotype with a few counts. The chain recombines TRBV27 with TRBJ2-3; the D call may be TRBD1 or TRBD2 (5 bases each). The CDR3 extends over 12 amino acids. V was pared by 5 bases and J by 11 bases, with 14 bases between. Germline V gives CDR1 MNHEY, CDR2 SMNVEV (reference sequence). The CDR3 reads CASSEGRHGQYF. The CDR3 nucleotides are TGTGCCAGCAGTGAGGGACGGCATGGGCAGTATTTT.